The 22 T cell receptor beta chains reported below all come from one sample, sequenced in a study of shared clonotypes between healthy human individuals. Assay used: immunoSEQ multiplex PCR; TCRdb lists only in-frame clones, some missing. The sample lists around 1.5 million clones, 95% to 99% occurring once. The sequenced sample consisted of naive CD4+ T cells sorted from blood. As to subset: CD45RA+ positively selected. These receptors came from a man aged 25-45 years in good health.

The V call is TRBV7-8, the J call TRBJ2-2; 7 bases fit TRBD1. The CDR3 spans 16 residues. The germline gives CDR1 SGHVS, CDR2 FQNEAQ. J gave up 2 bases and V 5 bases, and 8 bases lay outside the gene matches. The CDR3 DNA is TGTGCCAGCAGCCGCGAATGGGACAGCAACACCGGGGAGCTGTTTTTT. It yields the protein CASSREWDSNTGELFF.

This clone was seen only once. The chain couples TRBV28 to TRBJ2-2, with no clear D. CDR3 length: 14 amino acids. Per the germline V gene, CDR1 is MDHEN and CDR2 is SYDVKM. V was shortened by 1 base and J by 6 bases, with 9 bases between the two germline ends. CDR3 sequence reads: CASSLFGYSGELFF. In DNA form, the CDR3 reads TGTGCCAGCAGTTTATTCGGGTACTCCGGGGAGCTGTTTTTT. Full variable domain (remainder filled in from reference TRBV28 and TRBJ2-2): DVKVTQSSRYLVKRTGEKVFLECVQDMDHENMFWYRQDPGLGLRLIYFSYDVKMKEKGDIPEGYSVSREKKERFSLILESASTNQTSMYLCASSLFGYSGELFFGEGSRLTVL.

The CDR3 nucleotides are TGTGCCAGCTCACCGGCGGCCAGCCCATCACTCGGGGAGCTGTTTTTT. Protein sequence: CASSPAASPSLGELFF. The chain is built from TRBV18 and TRBJ2-2; the D is unclear. The V and J ends lost 3 bases and 7 bases respectively, with 18 bases between them. This CDR3 is built from 16 residues. The germline gives CDR1 KGHSH, CDR2 LQKENI.

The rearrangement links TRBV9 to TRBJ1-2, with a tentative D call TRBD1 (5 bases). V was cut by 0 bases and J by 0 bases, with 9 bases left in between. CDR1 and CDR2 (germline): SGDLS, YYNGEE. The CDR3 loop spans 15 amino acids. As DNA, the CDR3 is TGTGCCAGCAGCGTAGGGGGCAGTCCTAACTATGGCTACACCTTC. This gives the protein CASSVGGSPNYGYTF.

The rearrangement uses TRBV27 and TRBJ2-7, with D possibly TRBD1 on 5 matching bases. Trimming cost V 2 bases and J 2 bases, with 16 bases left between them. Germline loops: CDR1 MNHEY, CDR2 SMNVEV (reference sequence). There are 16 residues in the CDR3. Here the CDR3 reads CASSLPLGRVTYEQYF. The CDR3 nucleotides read TGTGCCAGCAGTTTACCCTTGGGCAGGGTGACCTACGAGCAGTACTTC.

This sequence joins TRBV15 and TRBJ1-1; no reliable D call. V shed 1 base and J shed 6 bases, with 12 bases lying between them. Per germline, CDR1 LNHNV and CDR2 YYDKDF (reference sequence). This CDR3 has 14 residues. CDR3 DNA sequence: TGTGCCACCAGCAGAGGCCGACACAATCCTGAAGCTTTCTTT. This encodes CATSRGRHNPEAFF.

The CDR3 region is CASREGQGASYEQYF. The DNA of the CDR3 is TGTGCCAGCAGGGAAGGACAGGGGGCCTCCTACGAGCAGTACTTC. The chain employs TRBV6-6 and TRBJ2-7; 11 positions agree with TRBD1. Germline V gene data show CDR1 as MNHNY and CDR2 as SVGAGI (reference sequence). This CDR3 contains 15 residues. The V gene end was trimmed by 6 bases and the J gene end by 0 bases; junction bases not matched to a gene: 4.

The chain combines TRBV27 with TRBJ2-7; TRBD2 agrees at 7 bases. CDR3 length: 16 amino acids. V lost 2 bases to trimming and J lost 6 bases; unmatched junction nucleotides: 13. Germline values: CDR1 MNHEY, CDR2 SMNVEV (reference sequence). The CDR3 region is CASSLLPLGGEGEQYF. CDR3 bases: TGTGCCAGCAGTTTACTGCCTTTGGGAGGGGAGGGCGAGCAGTACTTC.

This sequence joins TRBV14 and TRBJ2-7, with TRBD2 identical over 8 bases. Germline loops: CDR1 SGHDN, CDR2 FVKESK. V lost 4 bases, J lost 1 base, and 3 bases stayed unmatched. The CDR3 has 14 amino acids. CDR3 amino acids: CASSPLAESYEQYF. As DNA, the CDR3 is TGTGCCAGCAGCCCACTAGCGGAATCCTACGAGCAGTACTTC.

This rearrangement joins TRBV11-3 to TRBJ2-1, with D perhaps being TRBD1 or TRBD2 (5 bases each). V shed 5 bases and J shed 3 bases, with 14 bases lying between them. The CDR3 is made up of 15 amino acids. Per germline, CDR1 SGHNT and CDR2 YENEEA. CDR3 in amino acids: CASSTTGLVYNEQFF. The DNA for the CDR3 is TGTGCCAGCAGCACCACGGGGCTCGTCTACAATGAGCAGTTCTTC. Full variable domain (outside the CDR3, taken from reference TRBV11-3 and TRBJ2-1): EAGVVQSPRYKIIEKKQPVAFWCNPISGHNTLYWYLQNLGQGPELLIRYENEEAVDDSQLPKDRFSAERLKGVDSTLKIQPAELGDSAVYLCASSTTGLVYNEQFFGPGTRLTVL.

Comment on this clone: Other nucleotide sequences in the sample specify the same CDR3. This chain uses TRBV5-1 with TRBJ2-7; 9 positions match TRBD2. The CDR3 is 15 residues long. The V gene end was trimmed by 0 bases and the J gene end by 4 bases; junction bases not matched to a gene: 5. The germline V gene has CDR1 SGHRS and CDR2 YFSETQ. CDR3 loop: CASSLVISGSYEQYF. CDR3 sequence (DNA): TGCGCCAGCAGCTTGGTAATTAGCGGGAGTTACGAGCAGTACTTC. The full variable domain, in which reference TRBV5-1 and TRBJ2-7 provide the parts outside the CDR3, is KAGVTQTPRYLIKTRGQQVTLSCSPISGHRSVSWYQQTPGQGLQFLFEYFSETQRNKGNFPGRFSGRQFSNSRSEMNVSTLELGDSALYLCASSLVISGSYEQYFGPGTRLTVT.

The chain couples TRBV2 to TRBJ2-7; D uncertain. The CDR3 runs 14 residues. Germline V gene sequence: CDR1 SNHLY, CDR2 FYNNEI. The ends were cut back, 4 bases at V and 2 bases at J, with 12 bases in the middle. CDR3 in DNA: TGTGCCAGCAGTGTTCGACATGCAACCTACGAGCAGTACTTC. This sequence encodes CASSVRHATYEQYF.

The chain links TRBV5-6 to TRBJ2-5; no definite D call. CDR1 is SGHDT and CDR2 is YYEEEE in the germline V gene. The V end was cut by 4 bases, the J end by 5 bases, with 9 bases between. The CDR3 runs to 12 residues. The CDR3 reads CASSREGETQYF. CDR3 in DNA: TGTGCCAGCAGCAGGGAAGGGGAGACCCAGTACTTC.

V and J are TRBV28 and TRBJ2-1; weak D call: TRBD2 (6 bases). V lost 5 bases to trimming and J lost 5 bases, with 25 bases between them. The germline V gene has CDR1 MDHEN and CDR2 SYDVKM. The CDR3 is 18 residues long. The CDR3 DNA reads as TGTGCCAGCAGTCCTCCCTCAATTCTAGCGCGCCAGGACAATGAGCAGTTCTTC. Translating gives CASSPPSILARQDNEQFF.

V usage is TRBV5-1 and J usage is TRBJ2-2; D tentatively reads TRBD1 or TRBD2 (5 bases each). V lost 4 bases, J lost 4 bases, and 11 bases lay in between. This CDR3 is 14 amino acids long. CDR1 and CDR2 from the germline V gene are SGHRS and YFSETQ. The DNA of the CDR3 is TGCGCCAGCAGCGTATCAGGGACCACCGGGGAGCTGTTTTTT. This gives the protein CASSVSGTTGELFF.

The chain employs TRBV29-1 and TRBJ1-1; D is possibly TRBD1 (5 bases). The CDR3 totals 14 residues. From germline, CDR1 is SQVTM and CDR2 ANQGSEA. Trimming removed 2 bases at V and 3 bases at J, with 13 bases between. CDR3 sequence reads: CSVEFLRGDTEAFF. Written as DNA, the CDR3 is TGCAGCGTTGAATTTTTGAGAGGGGACACTGAAGCTTTCTTT.

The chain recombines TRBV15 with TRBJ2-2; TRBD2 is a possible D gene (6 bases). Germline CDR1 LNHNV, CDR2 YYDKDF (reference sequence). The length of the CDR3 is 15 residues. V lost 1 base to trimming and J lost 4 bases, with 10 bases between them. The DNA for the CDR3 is TGTGCCACCAGCAGAGCGGGAGCTACCACCGGGGAGCTGTTTTTT. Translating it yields CATSRAGATTGELFF.

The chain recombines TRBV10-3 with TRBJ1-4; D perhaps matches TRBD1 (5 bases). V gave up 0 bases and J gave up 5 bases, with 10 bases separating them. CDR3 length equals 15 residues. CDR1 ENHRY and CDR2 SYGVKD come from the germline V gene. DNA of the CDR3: TGTGCCATCAGTGAGTCGACGGACAACAATGAAAAACTGTTTTTT. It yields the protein CAISESTDNNEKLFF.

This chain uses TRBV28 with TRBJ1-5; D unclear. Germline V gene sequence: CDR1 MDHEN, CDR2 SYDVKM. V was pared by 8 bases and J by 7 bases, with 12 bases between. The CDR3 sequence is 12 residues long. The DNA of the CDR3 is TGTGCCAGCTCCCGGTTCAGGCAGCCCCAGCATTTT. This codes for CASSRFRQPQHF. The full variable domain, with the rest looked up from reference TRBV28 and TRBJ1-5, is DVKVTQSSRYLVKRTGEKVFLECVQDMDHENMFWYRQDPGLGLRLIYFSYDVKMKEKGDIPEGYSVSREKKERFSLILESASTNQTSMYLCASSRFRQPQHFGDGTRLSIL.

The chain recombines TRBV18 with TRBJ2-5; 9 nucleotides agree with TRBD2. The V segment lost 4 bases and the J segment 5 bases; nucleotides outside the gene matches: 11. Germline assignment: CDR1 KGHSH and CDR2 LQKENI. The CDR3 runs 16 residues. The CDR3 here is CASSLYIAGVEETQYF. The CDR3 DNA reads TGTGCCAGCTCACTGTACATAGCGGGAGTGGAGGAGACCCAGTACTTC.

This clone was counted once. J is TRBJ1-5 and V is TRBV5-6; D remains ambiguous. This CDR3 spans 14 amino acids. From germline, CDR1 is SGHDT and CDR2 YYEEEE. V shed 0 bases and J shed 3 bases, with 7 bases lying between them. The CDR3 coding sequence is TGTGCCAGCAGCTTGGCATCAGCCAATCAGCCCCAGCATTTT. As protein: CASSLASANQPQHF.

The CDR3 reads CASKRGLPYYNEKLFF. CDR3 in DNA: TGCGCCAGCAAAAGGGGACTGCCGTACTACAATGAAAAACTGTTTTTT. The chain carries TRBV5-1 and TRBJ1-4; weak D call: TRBD1 (5 bases). The CDR3 spans 16 residues. The V gene's germline CDR1 is SGHRS and CDR2 YFSETQ. Trimming left V 6 bases short and J 5 bases short, with 20 bases between. The whole variable domain, filled in from reference TRBV5-1 and TRBJ1-4, reads KAGVTQTPRYLIKTRGQQVTLSCSPISGHRSVSWYQQTPGQGLQFLFEYFSETQRNKGNFPGRFSGRQFSNSRSEMNVSTLELGDSALYLCASKRGLPYYNEKLFFGSGTQLSVL.